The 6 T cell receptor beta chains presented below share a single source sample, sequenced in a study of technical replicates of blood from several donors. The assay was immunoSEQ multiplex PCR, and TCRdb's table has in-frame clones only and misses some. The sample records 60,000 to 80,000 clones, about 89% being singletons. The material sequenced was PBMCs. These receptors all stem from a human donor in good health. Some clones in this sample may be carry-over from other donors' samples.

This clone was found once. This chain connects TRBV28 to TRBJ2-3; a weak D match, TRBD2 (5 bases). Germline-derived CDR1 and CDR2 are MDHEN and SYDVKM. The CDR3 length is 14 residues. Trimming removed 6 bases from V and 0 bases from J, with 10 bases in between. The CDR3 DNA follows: TGTGCCAGCAGGCCGGGGAAAAGCACAGATACGCAGTATTTT. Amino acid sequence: CASRPGKSTDTQYF.

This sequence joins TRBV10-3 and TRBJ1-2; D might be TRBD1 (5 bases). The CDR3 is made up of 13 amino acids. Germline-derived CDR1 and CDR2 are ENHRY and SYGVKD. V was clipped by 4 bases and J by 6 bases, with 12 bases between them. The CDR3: CAISAGGADGYTF. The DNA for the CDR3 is TGTGCCATCAGTGCCGGGGGAGCGGATGGCTACACCTTC.

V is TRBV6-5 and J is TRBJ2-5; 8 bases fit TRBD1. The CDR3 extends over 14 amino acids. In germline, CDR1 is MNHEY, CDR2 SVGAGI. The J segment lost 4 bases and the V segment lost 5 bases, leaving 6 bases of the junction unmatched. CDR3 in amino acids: CASSRQTGAETQYF. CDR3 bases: TGTGCCAGCAGTCGTCAGACAGGGGCAGAGACCCAGTACTTC.

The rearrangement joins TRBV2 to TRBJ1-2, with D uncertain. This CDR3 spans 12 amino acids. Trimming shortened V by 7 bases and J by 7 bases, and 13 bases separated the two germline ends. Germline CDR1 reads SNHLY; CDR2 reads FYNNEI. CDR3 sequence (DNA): TGTGCCAGCACTTCCTCGATCAGTGGCTACACCTTC. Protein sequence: CASTSSISGYTF. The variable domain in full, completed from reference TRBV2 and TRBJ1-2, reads EPEVTQTPSHQVTQMGQEVILRCVPISNHLYFYWYRQILGQKVEFLVSFYNNEISEKSEIFDDQFSVERPDGSNFTLKIRSTKLEDSAMYFCASTSSISGYTFGSGTRLTVV.

The CDR3 spells CASSHQGQETQYF. Here the CDR3 DNA reads TGTGCCAGCAGCCACCAGGGACAAGAGACCCAGTACTTC. The V call is TRBV13, the J call TRBJ2-5; D possibly corresponds to TRBD1 (5 bases). The length of the CDR3 is 13 residues. Germline V gives CDR1 PRHDT, CDR2 FYEKMQ (reference sequence). Trimming took 5 bases from V and 2 from J, leaving 9 bases between them.

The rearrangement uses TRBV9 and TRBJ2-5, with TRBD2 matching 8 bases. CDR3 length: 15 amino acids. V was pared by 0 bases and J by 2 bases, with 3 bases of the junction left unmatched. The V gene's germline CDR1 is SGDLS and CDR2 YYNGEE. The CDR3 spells CASSVGGTRQETQYF. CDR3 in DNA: TGTGCCAGCAGCGTAGGGGGGACTAGACAAGAGACCCAGTACTTC.